The 24 T cell receptor beta chains listed next were all sequenced from one sample in a study of radiotherapy plus CTLA-4 blockade in lung cancer. Some clones are missing from TCRdb's copy, which holds only in-frame ones; the method was immunoSEQ multiplex PCR. The sample has tens of thousands of clones; approximately 80% are singletons. This specimen was peripheral blood, taken from a patient treated with radiotherapy plus ipilimumab. These receptors were taken from a human donor with non-small cell lung cancer who had stable disease on radiotherapy plus ipilimumab.

This sequence joins TRBV5-1 and TRBJ2-7, with 9 bases matching TRBD2. The V segment lost 4 bases and the J segment 3 bases; nucleotides outside the gene matches: 11. The CDR3 loop spans 16 amino acids. CDR1 and CDR2 (germline): SGHRS, YFSETQ. The CDR3, as DNA: TGCGCCAGCAGCCGGTCAGCGGGGGGCCGATTCTACGAGCAGTACTTC. Amino acids: CASSRSAGGRFYEQYF.

The V call is TRBV27, the J call TRBJ1-5; perhaps TRBD1 as D (6 bases). CDR1 and CDR2 from the germline V gene are MNHEY and SMNVEV (reference sequence). With 5 bases removed from V and 0 bases from J, the gap between germline ends came to 8 bases. The CDR3 runs to 14 residues. The CDR3 is CASSGGASNQPQHF. The CDR3 region has the DNA TGTGCCAGCAGTGGGGGGGCTAGCAATCAGCCCCAGCATTTT.

This clone was recorded only once. The final CDR3 position lacks the conserved phenylalanine or tryptophan, pointing to a likely read error. Because the CDR3's place on the DNA is in doubt, the DNA is left out and the CDR3 is given as listed by TCRdb. V and J are TRBV28 and TRBJ1-2; the table's D gene call, TRBD1, was not cross checked with the DNA. The germline V gene has CDR1 MDHEN and CDR2 SYDVKM. The CDR3 spans 14 amino acids, including both terminal residues. CDR3 in amino acids: CASSSALKDRVLSL.

The V gene is TRBV2, the J gene TRBJ1-2; 8 bases agree with TRBD1. Per the germline V gene, CDR1 is SNHLY and CDR2 is FYNNEI. Trimming removed 6 bases from V and 4 bases from J; junction bases left unmatched: 7. The CDR3 covers 14 residues. The DNA for the CDR3 is TGTGCCAGCAGGAGACAGGGGTTTACCTATGGCTACACCTTC. It codes for CASRRQGFTYGYTF.

CDR3 bases: TGCAGCGTTGGAATTGGACAGTCAGTGAATACGCAGTATTTT. Protein product: CSVGIGQSVNTQYF. This sequence joins TRBV29-1 and TRBJ2-3, with a weak D call TRBD1 (6 bases). This CDR3 is built from 14 residues. Trimming removed 4 bases at V and 7 bases at J, with 18 bases between. Germline CDR1 reads SQVTM; CDR2 reads ANQGSEA.

This clone has just one count. V is TRBV28 and J is TRBJ2-2, with 8 bases aligning to TRBD1. Trimming took 6 bases from V and 4 from J; bases not matched to a gene: 7. The CDR3 is made up of 15 amino acids. From germline, CDR1 is MDHEN and CDR2 SYDVKM. As DNA, the CDR3 is TGTGCCAGCAGACCTCAGGGGGCTGGCACCGGGGAGCTGTTTTTT. Protein product: CASRPQGAGTGELFF.

A few counts support this clone. The chain uses TRBV9 and TRBJ2-1; 11 nucleotides match TRBD1. V lost 5 bases and J lost 3; bases outside the gene matches: 7. CDR1 is SGDLS and CDR2 is YYNGEE in the germline V gene. This CDR3 spans 16 amino acids. The CDR3 region has the DNA TGTGCCAGCAGTTCAGGGGGGACAGGGGGCTACAATGAGCAGTTCTTC. The encoded protein is CASSSGGTGGYNEQFF.

The chain employs TRBV5-6 and TRBJ1-1; no clear D. Trimming shortened V by 0 bases and J by 0 bases, and 9 bases separated the two germline ends. The CDR3 totals 15 residues. Germline V gene sequence: CDR1 SGHDT, CDR2 YYEEEE. This chain's CDR3 is CASSLAKTVNTEAFF. In nucleotides, the CDR3 is TGTGCCAGCAGCTTGGCAAAAACAGTGAACACTGAAGCTTTCTTT.

CDR3 sequence reads: CASSPQNYEQYF. CDR3 DNA: TGTGCCAGCAGCCCACAGAACTACGAGCAGTACTTC. The chain uses TRBV7-2 and TRBJ2-7; no clear D. The V and J ends lost 5 bases and 3 bases respectively, with 8 bases between them. CDR3 length: 12 amino acids. Germline CDR1 reads SGHTA; CDR2 reads FQGNSA. Using reference TRBV7-2 and TRBJ2-7 for the parts outside the CDR3, the full variable domain is GAGVSQSPSNKVTEKGKDVELRCDPISGHTALYWYRQSLGQGLEFLIYFQGNSAPDKSGLPSDRFSAERTGGSVSTLTIQRTQQEDSAVYLCASSPQNYEQYFGPGTRLTVT.

The chain links TRBV5-4 to TRBJ1-6; TRBD1 might be the D (6 bases). V dropped 5 bases and J dropped 7 bases, with 13 bases sitting between them. The CDR3 is 14 residues long. Per the germline V gene, CDR1 is SGHNT and CDR2 is YYREEE (reference sequence). The CDR3 spells CASRAGTFNSPLHF. CDR3 coding DNA: TGTGCCAGCAGAGCCGGGACATTCAATTCACCCCTCCACTTT.

The chain combines TRBV29-1 with TRBJ1-4, with D uncertain. The CDR3 spans 12 residues. V was cut by 7 bases and J by 1 base, with 7 bases left in between. Germline CDR1 reads SQVTM; CDR2 reads ANQGSEA. For the CDR3, the DNA is TGCAGCGGAGGCGGAACTAATGAAAAACTGTTTTTT. It codes for CSGGGTNEKLFF.

This chain links TRBV6-1 with TRBJ1-1, with D maybe TRBD1 (5 bases). CDR1 is MNHNS, CDR2 SASEGT, per germline. V was clipped by 4 bases and J by 0 bases, with 12 bases between them. The CDR3 totals 15 residues. The CDR3 region is CASSADMPVNTEAFF. The DNA for the CDR3 is TGTGCCAGCAGTGCGGACATGCCGGTGAACACTGAAGCTTTCTTT.

This clone was detected a few times. Here the CDR3 reads CASSRGLRGSQETQYF. The DNA for the CDR3 is TGTGCCAGTAGCCGTGGTCTTAGGGGGTCACAAGAGACCCAGTACTTC. This chain links TRBV19 with TRBJ2-5; maybe TRBD1 (6 bases). CDR1 and CDR2 (germline): LNHDA, SQIVND (reference sequence). The CDR3 has 16 amino acids. Trimming shortened V by 6 bases and J by 2 bases, and 19 bases separated the two germline ends.

The chain has TRBV5-6 and TRBJ2-5; D is ambiguous. Trimming removed 2 bases at V and 5 bases at J, with 4 bases between. Germline CDR1 and CDR2: SGHDT and YYEEEE. The CDR3 has 11 residues. This CDR3 reads CASSFTETQYF. CDR3 bases: TGTGCCAGCAGCTTCACGGAGACCCAGTACTTC.

The V and J genes are TRBV5-1 and TRBJ2-1; TRBD2 is a possible D gene (5 bases). V was shortened by 4 bases and J by 0 bases, with 14 bases between the two germline ends. CDR1 and CDR2 from the germline V gene are SGHRS and YFSETQ. CDR3 length: 16 amino acids. The CDR3 bases are TGCGCCAGCAGCCCCGGACCAACTAGCTCCTACAATGAGCAGTTCTTC. This encodes CASSPGPTSSYNEQFF.

Only a few counts were recorded for this clone. V and J are TRBV2 and TRBJ2-7, with D unresolved. This CDR3 has 14 residues. Germline-derived CDR1 and CDR2 are SNHLY and FYNNEI. Trimming removed 7 bases from V and 6 bases from J, with 19 bases in between. CDR3 amino acids: CASKAEVQSSEQYF. Written as DNA, the CDR3 is TGTGCCAGCAAAGCAGAGGTCCAGTCGAGCGAGCAGTACTTC.

The V call is TRBV6-1, the J call TRBJ2-5; perhaps TRBD1 as D (5 bases). CDR3 size: 12 residues. The V end was cut by 6 bases, the J end by 2 bases, with 7 bases between. Germline V CDR1 and CDR2: MNHNS, SASEGT. In nucleotides, the CDR3 is TGTGCCAGCAGCCAGGGACAAGAGACCCAGTACTTC. Protein product: CASSQGQETQYF.

The gene calls are TRBV14 and TRBJ1-6; the D gene is possibly TRBD1 (5 bases). Trimming removed 3 bases from V and 7 bases from J, with 13 bases in between. This CDR3 comprises 15 residues. Germline CDR1 is SGHDN and CDR2 is FVKESK. CDR3 sequence reads: CASSQGPTWNSPLHF. CDR3 bases: TGTGCCAGCAGCCAGGGGCCTACTTGGAATTCACCCCTCCACTTT. Full variable domain (rest looked up from reference TRBV14 and TRBJ1-6): EAGVTQFPSHSVIEKGQTVTLRCDPISGHDNLYWYRRVMGKEIKFLLHFVKESKQDESGMPNNRFLAERTGGTYSTLKVQPAELEDSGVYFCASSQGPTWNSPLHFGNGTRLTVT.

This sequence joins TRBV7-9 and TRBJ2-3; the D gene could be TRBD1 or TRBD2 (5 bases each). Per germline, CDR1 SEHNR and CDR2 FQNEAQ (reference sequence). This CDR3 spans 17 amino acids. Trimming shortened V by 3 bases and J by 0 bases, and 16 bases separated the two germline ends. The CDR3 nucleotides read TGTGCCAGCAGCTTCGGGACGAGGAGCCCTAGCACAGATACGCAGTATTTT. As protein: CASSFGTRSPSTDTQYF.

This clone was observed once. The J gene is TRBJ2-3, the V gene TRBV7-9; 7 bases line up with TRBD2. The CDR3 totals 17 residues. V dropped 5 bases and J dropped 3; count of bases not matched to a gene: 14. The germline CDR1 and CDR2 sequences are SEHNR and FQNEAQ (reference sequence). CDR3 loop: CASSRGTPGLITDTQYF. The CDR3 DNA sequence: TGTGCCAGCAGCCGTGGGACCCCGGGACTAATAACAGATACGCAGTATTTT.

The chain uses TRBV6-1 and TRBJ2-1; D remains ambiguous. Trimming left V 2 bases short and J 7 bases short, with 9 bases between. The CDR3 has 13 amino acids. The germline V gene encodes CDR1 MNHNS and CDR2 SASEGT. CDR3 bases: TGTGCCAGCAGTGAACGGGTCTGGAATGAGCAGTTCTTC. Its translation: CASSERVWNEQFF.

This CDR3 is CASSTTDRVGSGYTF. CDR3 sequence (DNA): TGTGCCAGTAGTACGACGGACAGGGTAGGATCTGGCTACACCTTC. The chain carries TRBV19 and TRBJ1-2, with TRBD1 matching over 8 bases. V trimming: 4 bases; J trimming: 7 bases; junction bases outside the gene matches: 11. The V gene's germline CDR1 is LNHDA and CDR2 SQIVND (reference sequence). The CDR3 covers 15 residues.

The chain recombines TRBV18 with TRBJ1-2; 8 bases fit TRBD1. The junction had 5 bases not matched to a gene; V was cut back by 2 bases and J by 0 bases. Germline assignment: CDR1 KGHSH and CDR2 LQKENI. The CDR3 consists of 16 residues. The CDR3 DNA is TGTGCCAGCTCACCAGGGACAGGCCGCGCTAACTATGGCTACACCTTC. This codes for CASSPGTGRANYGYTF.

The chain couples TRBV10-3 to TRBJ2-7; 9 bases align to TRBD1. Germline CDR1 reads ENHRY; CDR2 reads SYGVKD. This CDR3 has 13 residues. V trimming: 4 bases; J trimming: 9 bases; junction bases outside the gene matches: 7. The CDR3 sequence is CAISADRGEAQYV. The CDR3 DNA reads TGTGCCATCAGTGCCGACAGGGGGGAGGCGCAGTACGTC.